Listed below are T cell receptor beta chains from one sample, sequenced in a study of cytomegalovirus exposure and HLA in healthy donors. Profiling relied on immunoSEQ multiplex PCR, and the TCRdb table lists in-frame clones only, not all of them. This sample has 100,000 to 150,000 clones, with 88% found just once. The material sequenced was PBMCs. These receptors were collected from a man aged 30 to 45 in good health and CMV-seronegative. Each CDR3 is given with its conserved first and last residue. D genes are given only for firm matches. Clone size, where shown, is once, few, many, or a class for clones that have expanded.

j_gene,d_gene,v_gene,abundance,len,CDR3nt,CDR3aa
TRBJ2-7,TRBD1,TRBV5-5,NA,15,TGTGCCAGCAGCCCGCTAGGGACAGGAGTCAACGAGCAGTACTTC,CASSPLGTGVNEQYF
TRBJ2-6,NA,TRBV27,NA,16,TGTGCCAGCAGTTCTGGGTGGGGGGCTGGGGCCAACGTCCTGACTTTC,CASSSGWGAGANVLTF
TRBJ1-1,NA,TRBV7-9,NA,13,TGTGCCAGCAGCCAGGTGGCGGGCACTGAAGCTTTCTTT,CASSQVAGTEAFF
TRBJ1-1,NA,TRBV6-1,NA,17,TGTGCCAGCAGTGCCCTTCAGGGAGGGTTCGAGAACACTGAAGCTTTCTTT,CASSALQGGFENTEAFF
TRBJ2-7,TRBD2,TRBV4-3,NA,13,TGCGCCAGCAGCCATTCGGGAGGTTACGAGCAGTACTTC,CASSHSGGYEQYF
TRBJ2-5,TRBD1,TRBV6-1,NA,14,TGTGCCAGCGCGGGACAGGGGGTTGGAGAGACCCAGTACTTC,CASAGQGVGETQYF
TRBJ1-4,NA,TRBV25-1,NA,15,TGTGCCAGCAGTGAATGGAAGGGAGAGGGTGAAAAACTGTTTTTT,CASSEWKGEGEKLFF
TRBJ2-7,NA,TRBV6-5,NA,13,TGTGCCAGCAGTTACGGGCAGAACTACGAGCAGTACTTC,CASSYGQNYEQYF
TRBJ2-1,TRBD2,TRBV4-1,NA,16,TGCGCCAGCAGCCAAGATTTTTCGCTAGCGGGAGTTGAGCAGTTCTTC,CASSQDFSLAGVEQFF
TRBJ2-1,TRBD2,TRBV6-1,NA,15,TGTGCCAGCAGCGATAGACTAGCGGTCTACAATGAGCAGTTCTTC,CASSDRLAVYNEQFF
TRBJ2-2,NA,TRBV9,NA,12,TGTGCCAGCAGCCGAAAGCCCGGGGAGCTGTTTTTT,CASSRKPGELFF
TRBJ2-5,NA,TRBV7-6,NA,13,TGTGCCAGCAGCGCAGGGGAAACAGAGACCCAGTACTTC,CASSAGETETQYF
TRBJ1-5,NA,TRBV2,NA,12,TGTGCCAGCAACAGGGAGAATCAGCCCCAGCATTTT,CASNRENQPQHF
TRBJ2-7,NA,TRBV7-2,NA,14,TGTGCCAGCAGCTTAAGATGGACAGCATACGAGCAGTACTTC,CASSLRWTAYEQYF
TRBJ1-2,NA,TRBV5-6,NA,14,TGTGCCAGCAGCTTGGTCGACACGACCCCTGGCTACACCTTC,CASSLVDTTPGYTF
TRBJ2-7,NA,TRBV30,NA,13,TGTGCCTGGAGCGCCGGGACAACCTACGAGCAGTACTTC,CAWSAGTTYEQYF
TRBJ2-5,TRBD2,TRBV7-2,NA,16,TGTGCCAGCAGCCCTAGCGGGAGTTTGGGCCAAGAGACCCAGTACTTC,CASSPSGSLGQETQYF
TRBJ2-7,TRBD2,TRBV19,NA,14,TGTGCCAGTAAGAGGAGCGGGAGGACTTACGAGCAGTACTTC,CASKRSGRTYEQYF
TRBJ1-5,TRBD1,TRBV5-5,NA,15,TGTGCCAGCAGCCGGGACAGCCGTAGTAGTCAGCCCCAGCATTTT,CASSRDSRSSQPQHF
TRBJ2-2,NA,TRBV7-7,NA,14,TGTGCCAGCAGCCGGGACTTTGACACCGGGGAGCTGTTTTTT,CASSRDFDTGELFF
TRBJ1-5,NA,TRBV7-9,NA,14,TGTGCCAGCAGCTTACTGCAGGGAAGTCAGCCCCAGCATTTT,CASSLLQGSQPQHF
TRBJ1-2,NA,TRBV2,NA,14,TGTGCCAGCAGCCCCGGACTCATCTCTGGAGGCTACACCTTC,CASSPGLISGGYTF
TRBJ1-4,TRBD1,TRBV2,NA,13,TGTGCCAGCAGACAACAGGGGAGGGAAAAACTGTTTTTT,CASRQQGREKLFF
TRBJ2-2,TRBD2,TRBV7-2,NA,16,TGTGCCAGCAGCTTACGACTAGCGGAGATCACCGGGGAGCTGTTTTTT,CASSLRLAEITGELFF
TRBJ2-6,TRBD2,TRBV29-1,NA,18,TGCAGCGTTGCCCACTGGGGTAGCGGGATCAGAGGGGCCAACGTCCTGACTTTC,CSVAHWGSGIRGANVLTF
TRBJ1-2,NA,TRBV30,NA,12,TGTGCCTGGAGCGACAGGAGATGGGGCTACACCTTC,CAWSDRRWGYTF
TRBJ2-1,TRBD2,TRBV11-3,NA,15,TGTGCCAGCAGCTTAAGGACTAGCGGGGTTAATGAGCAGTTCTTC,CASSLRTSGVNEQFF
TRBJ2-3,NA,TRBV5-5,NA,13,TGTGCCAGCAGCTTAGTGGAGGCAGATACGCAGTATTTT,CASSLVEADTQYF
TRBJ2-5,TRBD2,TRBV9,NA,16,TGTGCCAGCAGCGTAGAAGTCTCGGCGGGGGGAGAGACCCAGTACTTC,CASSVEVSAGGETQYF
TRBJ1-1,TRBD1,TRBV12-5,NA,13,TGTGCTAGTATGTCAGGGGGATCCGCTGAAGCTTTCTTT,CASMSGGSAEAFF
TRBJ2-7,TRBD2,TRBV5-5,NA,14,TGTGCCAGCAGCTTGGTAGGGCTAGCGGGAGTCGTGGACTTC,CASSLVGLAGVVDF
TRBJ1-2,NA,TRBV6-5,NA,14,TGTGCCAGCAGGCCTTGGGGGCCTAACTATGGCTACACCTTC,CASRPWGPNYGYTF
TRBJ1-5,NA,TRBV19,NA,13,TGTGCCAGTGGCGACACCCGGGGTCAGCCCCAGCATTTT,CASGDTRGQPQHF
TRBJ2-1,TRBD1,TRBV5-4,NA,15,TGTGCCAGCAGCATTAGACAGGGGGGCTACAATGAGCAGTTCTTC,CASSIRQGGYNEQFF
TRBJ2-7,TRBD2,TRBV29-1,NA,16,TGCAGCGTTGGGACTAGCGGGAACGCACGATCCTACGAGCAGTACTTC,CSVGTSGNARSYEQYF
TRBJ2-3,TRBD2,TRBV6-4,NA,16,TGTGCCAGCAGTGTGGCGGGGTCTAGCGGGATAGATACGCAGTATTTT,CASSVAGSSGIDTQYF
TRBJ2-7,NA,TRBV11-2,NA,15,TGTGCCAGCAGCGCCGGAATAGCGGTGGGTTACGAGCAGTACTTC,CASSAGIAVGYEQYF
TRBJ2-3,NA,TRBV6-6,few,13,TGTGCCAGCAGTTCACTTAGCACAGATACGCAGTATTTT,CASSSLSTDTQYF
TRBJ2-5,TRBD2,TRBV18,NA,16,TGTGCCAGCTCACCCGATACTAGCGGGAGATTCGAGACCCAGTACTTC,CASSPDTSGRFETQYF
TRBJ1-1,TRBD1,TRBV11-2,NA,14,TGTGCCAGCAGCTTGGGGGGGACAGGGGGCGACGCTTTCTTT,CASSLGGTGGDAFF
TRBJ2-7,NA,TRBV5-6,NA,16,TGTGCCAGCAGCTTGTATGTTGGAGTCAGAAACTACGAGCAGTACTTC,CASSLYVGVRNYEQYF
TRBJ2-2,NA,TRBV5-6,once,15,TGTGCCAGCAGCGCCCTCGCGCCAAACACCGGGGAGCTGTTTTTT,CASSALAPNTGELFF
TRBJ1-6,NA,TRBV4-1,NA,15,TGCGCCAGCAGCCAAGGATGGCAGTATAATTCACCCCTCCACTTT,CASSQGWQYNSPLHF
TRBJ2-7,NA,TRBV5-1,NA,12,TGCGCCAGCAGCGGCACAGGCTACGAGCAGTACTTC,CASSGTGYEQYF
TRBJ2-7,NA,TRBV11-2,NA,12,TGTGCCAGCAGGGTACTAGCCTACGAGCAGTACTTC,CASRVLAYEQYF
TRBJ1-6,TRBD1,TRBV30,few,13,TGTGCCTACACACAGGGGGGAAGTTCACCCCTCCACTTT,CAYTQGGSSPLHF
TRBJ1-5,NA,TRBV4-1,NA,14,TGCGCCAGCAGCCAGACCGGGATCAATCAGCCCCAGCATTTT,CASSQTGINQPQHF
TRBJ1-2,TRBD1,TRBV5-1,NA,14,TGCGCCAGCAGCCCCCGACAGGGGGCCTATGGCTACACCTTC,CASSPRQGAYGYTF
TRBJ2-7,TRBD2,TRBV7-6,NA,16,TGTGCCAGCAGCTTAGGGGTTGAGCGGGAGGTGTACGAGCAGTACTTC,CASSLGVEREVYEQYF
TRBJ1-3,NA,TRBV19,NA,14,TGTGCCAGTAGTACAGGTTTCTCTGGAAACACCATATATTTT,CASSTGFSGNTIYF
TRBJ2-1,TRBD2,TRBV19,NA,14,TGTGCCAGTAAGACTAGCGGACCCTACAATGAGCAGTTCTTC,CASKTSGPYNEQFF
TRBJ1-2,TRBD1,TRBV27,NA,15,TGTGCCAGCAGGCCTTGGCAGGGGGCTAACTATGGCTACACCTTC,CASRPWQGANYGYTF
TRBJ1-1,TRBD1,TRBV6-5,once,15,TGTGCCAGCAACCCCCCGGGACAGGGGAGGACTGAAGCTTTCTTT,CASNPPGQGRTEAFF
TRBJ1-2,TRBD1,TRBV5-4,NA,15,TGTGCCAGCAGCCGCCCCGGCCAGGGGGGTCGAGGCTACACCTTC,CASSRPGQGGRGYTF
TRBJ2-7,TRBD2,TRBV5-1,NA,15,TGCGCCAGCAGTAGGATCGAGCGGGAGAGGAACGAGCAGTACTTC,CASSRIERERNEQYF